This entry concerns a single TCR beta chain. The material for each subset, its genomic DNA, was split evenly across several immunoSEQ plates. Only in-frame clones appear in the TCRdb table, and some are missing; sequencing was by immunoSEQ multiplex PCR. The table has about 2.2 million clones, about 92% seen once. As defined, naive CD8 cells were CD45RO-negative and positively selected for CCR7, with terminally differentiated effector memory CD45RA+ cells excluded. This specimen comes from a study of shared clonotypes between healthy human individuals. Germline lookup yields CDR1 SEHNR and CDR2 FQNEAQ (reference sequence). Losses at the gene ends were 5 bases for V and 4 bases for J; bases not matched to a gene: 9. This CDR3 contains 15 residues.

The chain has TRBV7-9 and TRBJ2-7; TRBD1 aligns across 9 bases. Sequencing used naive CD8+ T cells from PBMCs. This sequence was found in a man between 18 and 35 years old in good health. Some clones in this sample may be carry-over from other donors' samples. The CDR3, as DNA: TGTGCCAGCAGCGGTCGACAGGGGGATCGGTACGAGCAGTACTTC. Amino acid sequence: CASSGRQGDRYEQYF. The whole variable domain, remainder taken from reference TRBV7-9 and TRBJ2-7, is DTGVSQNPRHKITKRGQNVTFRCDPISEHNRLYWYRQTLGQGPEFLTYFQNEAQLEKSRLLSDRFSAERPKGSFSTLEIQRTEQGDSAMYLCASSGRQGDRYEQYFGPGTRLTVT.